This TCR beta chain was captured in a study of T cell responses to AZD1222 COVID-19 vaccine. Findings and caveats of the study: Sampled repertoires all dated from after the peak T cell response.

Clones were sequenced by immunoSEQ multiplex PCR, and TCRdb holds only the in-frame ones, with some missing. The sample includes roughly 130,000 clones, roughly 85% seen only once; the top ten take around 20%. The CDR3 extends over 16 amino acids. Germline CDR1 and CDR2: MRHNA and SNTAGT. V was pared by 4 bases and J by 1 base, with 7 bases of the junction left unmatched. This clone was detected only a few times. Antigen unknown. The V and J genes are TRBV6-4 and TRBJ2-3, with 8 nucleotides matching TRBD2. The specimen comprised peripheral blood, sampled on day 0 of MenACWY control vaccination. This sequence originates from an adult in good health. CDR3 sequence (DNA): TGTGCCAGCAGTGCCCAGGCGGGAGGCGGCACAGATACGCAGTATTTT. Translation: CASSAQAGGGTDTQYF.